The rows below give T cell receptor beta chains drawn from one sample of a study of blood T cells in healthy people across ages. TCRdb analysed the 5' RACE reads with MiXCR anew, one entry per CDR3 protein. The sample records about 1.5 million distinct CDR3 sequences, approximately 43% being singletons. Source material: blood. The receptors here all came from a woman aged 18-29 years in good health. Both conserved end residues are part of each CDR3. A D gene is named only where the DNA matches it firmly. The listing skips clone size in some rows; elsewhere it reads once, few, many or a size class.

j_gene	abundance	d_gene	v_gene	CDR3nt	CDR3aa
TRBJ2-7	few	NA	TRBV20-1	TGCAGTGCTAGAGATGGACCTAGCGAGTACGAGCAGTACTTC	CSARDGPSEYEQYF
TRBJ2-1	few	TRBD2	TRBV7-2	TGTGCCAGCAGTCTCTGGGCAGAGGCTAGCGGGGCCAATGAGCAGTTCTTC	CASSLWAEASGANEQFF
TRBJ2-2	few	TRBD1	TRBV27	TGTGCCAGCAGTCTGGGACAGGGAAGAGGAGGGAGGCTCCGGAACACCGGGGAGCTGTTTTTT	CASSLGQGRGGRLRNTGELFF
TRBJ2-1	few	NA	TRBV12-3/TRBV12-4	TGTGCCAGCAGTACTACCCTGACGGGTGAGCAGTTCTTC	CASSTTLTGEQFF
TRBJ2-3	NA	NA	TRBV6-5	TGTGCCAGCAGGGTCAGCCGCGGCACAGATACGCAGTATTTT	CASRVSRGTDTQYF
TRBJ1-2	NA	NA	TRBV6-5	TGTGCCAGCAGCAGGGACGTAGCTAACTATGGCTACACCTTC	CASSRDVANYGYTF
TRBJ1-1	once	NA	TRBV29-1	TGCAGCGTTGACGGAGATACGAACACTGAAGCTTTCTTT	CSVDGDTNTEAFF
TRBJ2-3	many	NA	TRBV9	TGTGCCAGCAGCGTAGTTCCCAGGACCGATACGCAGTATTTT	CASSVVPRTDTQYF
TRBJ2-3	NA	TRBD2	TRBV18	TGTGCCAGCTCACCATCACTAGCGGGGTCAGATACGCAGTATTTT	CASSPSLAGSDTQYF
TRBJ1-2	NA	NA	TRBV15	TGTGCCACCAGCAGAGAAGCTCTCTATGGCTACACCTTC	CATSREALYGYTF
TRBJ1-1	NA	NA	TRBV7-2	TGTGCCAGCAGACCCCTGGGGGTTTACACTGAAGCTTTCTTT	CASRPLGVYTEAFF
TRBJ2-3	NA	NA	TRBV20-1	TGCAGTGCTATTTACAGGAGACACACAGATACGCAGTATTTT	CSAIYRRHTDTQYF
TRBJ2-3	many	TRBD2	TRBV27	TGTGCCAGCAGTTTATGGCGCGGGAGTACAGATACGCAGTATTTT	CASSLWRGSTDTQYF
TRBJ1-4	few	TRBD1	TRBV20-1	TGCAGTGCGCGGACAGGGCCTAATGAAAAACTGTTTTTT	CSARTGPNEKLFF
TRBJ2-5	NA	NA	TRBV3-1	TGTGCCAGCAGCCCACGTACATCTCTACAAGAGACCCAGTACTTC	CASSPRTSLQETQYF
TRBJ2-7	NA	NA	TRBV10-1	TGCGCCAGGACCCCTGAAGGGACGAGCTCCTACGAGCAGTACTTC	CARTPEGTSSYEQYF
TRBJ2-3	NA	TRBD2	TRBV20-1	TGCAGTGCTTGGCGGGGGTCCACAGATACGCAGTATTTT	CSAWRGSTDTQYF
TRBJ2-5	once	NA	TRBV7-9	TGTGCCAGCAGCGTAGAGGGTCGTGGGACCCAGTACTTC	CASSVEGRGTQYF
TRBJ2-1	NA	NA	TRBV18	TGTGCCAGCTCGCTTACAGGGTTGGGTTCCTACAATGAGCAGTTCTTC	CASSLTGLGSYNEQFF
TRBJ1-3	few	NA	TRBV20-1	TGCAGTGCTAGAGATCCGCAGGTCTATCCGAACACCATATATTTT	CSARDPQVYPNTIYF
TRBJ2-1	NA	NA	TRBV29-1	TGCAGCGTTGCGGGGAAACCAAACTACAATGAGCAGTTCTTC	CSVAGKPNYNEQFF
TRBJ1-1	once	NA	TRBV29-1	TGCAGCCCGCTGGCGGTGAACACTGAAGCTTTCTTT	CSPLAVNTEAFF
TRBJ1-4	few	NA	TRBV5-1	TGCGCCAGCAGCCTCGGAGACAGTGCAACTAATGAAAAACTGTTTTTT	CASSLGDSATNEKLFF
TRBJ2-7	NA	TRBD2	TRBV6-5	TGTGCCAGCAGTTACTCCCGGACTAGCGGGAGAACAAATCTGATCGGCTACGAGCAGTACTTC	CASSYSRTSGRTNLIGYEQYF
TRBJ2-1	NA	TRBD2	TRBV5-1	TGCGCCAGCAGCATCGGACTAGCTTCCAATGAGCAGTTCTTC	CASSIGLASNEQFF
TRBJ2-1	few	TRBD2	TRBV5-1	TGCGCCAGCAACCCAGCGGGAAACAATGAGCAGTTCTTC	CASNPAGNNEQFF
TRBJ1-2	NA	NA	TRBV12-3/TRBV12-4	TGTGCCAGCAGTTTGCGGGGCGACGAGGGCTACACCTTC	CASSLRGDEGYTF
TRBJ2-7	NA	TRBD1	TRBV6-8	TGTGCCAGCAGTTACTCGTTAAGGGGGCAGCATTACGAGCAGTACTTC	CASSYSLRGQHYEQYF
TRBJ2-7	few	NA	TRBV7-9	TGTGCCAGCAGCTTAGCGTTCTCCGAGCAGTACTTC	CASSLAFSEQYF
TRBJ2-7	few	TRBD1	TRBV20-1	TGCAGTGCGAAAACAGGGGTCCTTTCCTACGAGCAGTACTTC	CSAKTGVLSYEQYF
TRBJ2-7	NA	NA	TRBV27	TGTGCCAGCAGTATAGCGCCCCTCTCCTACGAGCAGTACTTC	CASSIAPLSYEQYF
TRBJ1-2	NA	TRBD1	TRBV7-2	TGTGCCAGCTGCAAGGACAGGGCAAATGGCTACACCTTC	CASCKDRANGYTF
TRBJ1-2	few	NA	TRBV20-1	TGCAGTGCTAGAGATCGGCACGGGAACTATGGCTACACCTTC	CSARDRHGNYGYTF
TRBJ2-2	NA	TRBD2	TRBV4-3	TGCGCCAGCAGCCTCGGGACTAGCGAGTACACCGGGGAGCTGTTTTTT	CASSLGTSEYTGELFF
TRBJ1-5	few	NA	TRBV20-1	TGCAGTGCTAGAGATCCCAGGGGAGGGAGCAATCAGCCCCAGCATTTT	CSARDPRGGSNQPQHF
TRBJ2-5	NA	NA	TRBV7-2	TGTGCCAGCAGCTTAGCGGGACACCTCTCCTACAATGAGCAGTACTTC	CASSLAGHLSYNEQYF
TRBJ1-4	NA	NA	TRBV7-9	TGTGCCAGCAGCCAGGTAGACTCGATCAGTAGGGAAAAACTGTTTTTT	CASSQVDSISREKLFF
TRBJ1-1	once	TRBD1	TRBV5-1	TGCGCCAGCAGCTTCCGGGACAGGGGGGAGCCTTTCTTT	CASSFRDRGEPFF
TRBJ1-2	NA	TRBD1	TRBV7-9	TGTGCCAGCAGCTCAGGGAACAGGGGCGGCTACACCTTC	CASSSGNRGGYTF
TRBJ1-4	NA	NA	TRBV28	TGTGCCAGCAGTGTCACAGGTTTTGGCGAAAAACTGTTTTTT	CASSVTGFGEKLFF